This T cell receptor beta chain was recorded in a study of cytomegalovirus exposure and HLA in healthy donors (dated by TCRdb to the late 2010s). Background on the whole study: According to an earlier analysis of several hundred of the donors, about 179 million T cells yielded over 90 million unique TCR beta sequences and 276 Gb of sequence data. A later genetic analysis used genome-wide SNP genotypes for about 60% of the 666 donors, treating that subset as a discovery cohort. Donor age, sex, ethnicity and CMV serostatus were compiled together with the repertoire data. Around 330 gigabases of sequencing data and around 85 million unique TCR sequences made up an early release that covered 500 to 700 HLA-typed donors. HLA typing covered class I and class II loci at four-digit resolution. Among approximately 370 genotyped donors of the cohort, an average of around 250,000 unique TCR beta nucleotide sequences was sequenced per donor, of which approximately 19% were non-productive. Besides the first cohort of approximately 710 subjects, a separate validation cohort made up of roughly 120 different subjects was used. To decide whether each TCR beta V gene segment behaved as functional or pseudogenic, an earlier analysis of some 540 of the donors relied on high-throughput TCR beta sequencing. Typing coverage varied by locus: about 629-640 donors for A, B, C, DRB1 and DQB1; approximately 500 for DQA1; over 600 for DPA1; more than 450 for DPB1. All discovery cohort repertoires had been generated on a single sequencing platform. In the later analysis, no new phenotypic data were used to find candidate immune exposures; instead, reliance was placed on TCR beta sequences and their occurrence across donors. Roughly 5 DR-DQ haplotypes were treated as single units for association and clustering because of strong linkage in the cohort. High-throughput TCR immunosequencing, statistical association of individual TCRs with disease status, and machine learning were combined to predict cytomegalovirus infection status. A later analysis re-analyzed previously published TCR beta repertoires from approximately 670 donors and added high-resolution HLA genotyping to study TCR occurrence patterns. The study profiled the T cell repertoires of some 610 subjects by immunosequencing and related them to cytomegalovirus serostatus. The genetic ancestry cluster associated with self-reported Caucasian donors included 65% to 90% of the roughly 400 genotyped donors. The study aimed to test whether cataloging public T cell receptors could reveal signatures of past pathogen exposure. The paper as a whole reports these results and caveats: At a false discovery rate of 0.05, a later analysis linked 15,000 to 20,000 TCR beta sequences to specific HLA alleles. A cluster of highly shared sequence variants was judged likely to be a technical artifact of the sequencing pipeline. V-gene and J-gene trimming of TCR beta chains was associated with a missense DCLRE1C variant in a later genetic analysis, and the association was replicated in an independent cohort. A further reported finding was that TCR beta sequences accurately predicted the HLA-A and HLA-B alleles for most subjects in the first cohort. Across donors, most TCR sequences were observed very rarely, whereas some public TCRs were present in many individuals. When HLA alleles, especially DR and DQ, strongly co-occurred, attributing TCR associations to individual alleles was difficult. In a later genetic analysis, fewer N-insertions in productive TCRs were reported among donors in an Asian-associated ancestry cluster than the roughly 700-donor mean. Because counts were too low, roughly 17 rarely observed V segments, including chromosome 9 orphons, were left out of the earlier analysis of 587 of the donors. The cohort was sequenced for TCR beta chains only, and without alpha or paired-chain data the features that could be detected were limited. CMV serostatus was the only immune exposure information available for the cohort. It was suggested by the authors that the approach could potentially be generalized to other disease states and immunological phenotypes. According to a later analysis, TCR association rates differed among HLA loci, with DRB1 alleles showing the most associated TCRs and HLA-C alleles showing the fewest. A later analysis found that most CMV-associated TCR beta chains appeared HLA-restricted, with HLA associations seemingly driven largely by CMV exposure. An earlier analysis of around 500 of the donors showed that most TCR beta V segments appeared in productive rearrangements either about 87% or about 30% of the time, which broadly matched IMGT annotations. The 87-base-pair reads could not distinguish some IMGT-functional V segments, including TRBV6-2 and TRBV6-3, so those segments were excluded. In the study, approximately 160 TCR beta chains were listed as associated with cytomegalovirus. Linkage disequilibrium might explain the correlated functional status among segregating V segments, but an unknown experimental factor could not be excluded. HLA typing was unavailable for some donors at each locus, so association tests used only the typed subset. According to a later analysis, parvovirus B19, influenza, CMV and Epstein-Barr virus appeared linked to several top co-occurrence clusters. The presence/absence analyses assumed that sequencing depth was roughly uniform across donors, and that assumption may not be true. In vitro tests confirmed that a few of the cytomegalovirus-associated TCR beta chains recognize cytomegalovirus antigens. In both the original and validation cohorts, the classifier was reported to diagnose cytomegalovirus status with high specificity and sensitivity. In a later analysis, HLA-associated TCR beta chains showed more clonal expansion and lower generation probabilities than non-associated chains that were equally common.

For this clone: Its antigen remains undetermined. No qualities accompany the bases; no much larger clone lies one base away.

The V end gives up 0 bases and the J end 6 bases, leaving 10 bases in the junction not matched to a gene. CDR1 and CDR2, looked up from the germline V gene (reference sequence), are GTSNPN and SVGIG. Spanning cysteine to phenylalanine, the CDR3 consists of 15 amino acids. This entry keeps only the CDR3 DNA: 45 bases, framed from base 1. Libraries came from the immunoSEQ multiplex PCR assay. For the multiplex PCR, a mixture combining 60 forward primers for TCR Vbeta segments and 13 reverse primers for TCR Jbeta segments was used. The CDR3 region of rearranged TCR beta genes was amplified from genomic DNA by a multiplex PCR assay. On the Illumina HiSeq System, the amplified TCR beta libraries were sequenced as 87-base-pair reads. The authors' pipeline ran thus. Across the 500 to 850 repertoires, a later analysis counted 80 million or so unique TCR beta chains, 9 million to 14 million of which were shared by at least two donors. To remove PCR and sequencing errors, raw reads were error-corrected and collapsed into unique sequences using a nearest-neighbor algorithm that merged closely related sequences. V, D and J gene segments were assigned by aligning CDR3 sequences to IMGT reference sequences. For a sequence to be retained, at least a six-nucleotide match to both a V gene segment and a J gene segment was required. Rearrangements were classified as productive when the CDR3 lacked stop codons and remained in frame with V and J, and all other rearrangements were classified as non-productive. CDR3 was defined by IMGT convention, running from the second conserved V-encoded cysteine to the conserved J-encoded phenylalanine. In an earlier analysis of more than 550 of the donors, sequences lacking an unambiguous match to a single V gene segment were excluded. In an earlier analysis of 450 to 750 of the donors, a V segment was called functional when productive rearrangements were above 56.7%, and segregating when the standard deviation between donors exceeded 5%. To diagnose cytomegalovirus status from the catalog of TCR beta chain sequences, a statistical classification framework was built. V and J gene assignment, in a later analysis, came from comparing TCR nucleotide sequences with IMGT/GENE-DB human TR gene sequences. A later analysis assigned CDR3 sequences and most-parsimonious VDJ recombination scenarios with the TCRdist pipeline. A later analysis defined each TCR beta chain by its CDR3 amino acid sequence plus V-gene family, and excluded reads lacking a unique V-gene family. As a way to deal with suspected cross-contamination and a sequencing artifact, a later analysis dropped roughly 600 nucleotide sequences that were highly shared and had low generation probability. A later analysis calculated a clonal expansion index for each public chain from normalized within-repertoire ranks of inferred template counts. In a later analysis, generation probabilities were computed using a VDJ recombination model fitted to out-of-frame rearrangements, and the results were checked against IGoR. A later analysis scored TCR-TCR, TCR-HLA and TCR-CMV co-occurrence with hypergeometric tests, applying a repertoire-size bias correction to TCR pairs. A later analysis estimated false discovery rates by permuting HLA or CMV assignments 20 times. In a later analysis, co-occurring TCRs were grouped using DBSCAN, and TCRdist sequence similarity was added for clustering within HLA-allele-positive subsets. Co-occurrence clustering excluded repertoires with fewer than 30,000 or more than 120,000 public chains, plus five with anomalous nucleotide sharing. TCRdb carries this immuneACCESS record with in-frame sequences only. Its versions omit some clonotypes, under half of them owing to an unresolved V gene in the studies checked, with the rest unexplained. The D gene and trimming were derived from the DNA, and the V and J assignments and clone size from that table. Present in this sample are approximately 150,000 clones, about 85% of which were seen just once. The ten largest make up over 2% of the sample.

In total, 600 or so healthy bone marrow donors made up the cohort. At the time of sampling, all cohort members were nominally healthy, though unrecorded immune exposures were likely present. The donor was CMV seropositive and was included in the group of approximately 300 seropositive cohort members. Every donor gave a peripheral blood sample, and the peripheral blood mononuclear cells from that sample were used for TCR beta sequencing. The Qiagen DNeasy Blood Extraction Kit was used to extract genomic DNA from the blood cell samples. Here the chain combines TRBV30 and TRBJ2-7, with TRBD1 matching 8 junction bases. The sample consisted of PBMCs. The clonotype originates from a man in his thirties or forties in good health and CMV-seropositive. The DNA sequence is TGTGCCTGGAGTGTGTCGGACAGGGTGTATTCCGAGCAGTACTTC. Translated, it gives CAWSVSDRVYSEQYF.